This record looks at one TCR beta chain sequence and its context. Its antigen remains unidentified. These data originate in a study of T cell responses to AZD1222 COVID-19 vaccine. The study's findings and limits: Repertoires were collected only later (after the peak T cell response had occurred). The donor cohort was predominantly white British with a female majority, and clonal diversity may have been underestimated. Among vaccine-associated CD4 TCRs, coverage spanned spike, with dominance at 160-218 and 743-854.

This CDR3 is 14 amino acids long. With V trimmed by 6 bases and J by 5 bases, 10 bases remained unmatched. CDR1 and CDR2 (germline): SQVTM, ANQGSEA. The table came from immunoSEQ multiplex PCR; TCRdb's copy has only in-frame clones and leaves some out. The sample gives approximately 130,000 clones, about nine tenths of which show up once; 1.1% is in the top ten. This TCR was sampled from an adult in good health. Sequences were derived from peripheral blood, sampled on day 0 of AZD1222 vaccination. This chain connects TRBV29-1 to TRBJ1-1, with TRBD1 matching 9 bases. The CDR3 bases are TGCAGCGTCAGTACAGGGGGCGAGTGGACTGAAGCTTTCTTT. Protein: CSVSTGGEWTEAFF.